A single sample gave rise to the 15 T cell receptor beta chains below, sequenced in a study of blood T cell repertoires in COVID-19. Assay used: immunoSEQ multiplex PCR; TCRdb lists only in-frame clones, some missing. This sample has about 140,000 clones, with more than 60% found just once. Sequencing was carried out using peripheral blood. The source of these receptors is a man older than 75 with acute or convalescent COVID-19.

The chain links TRBV3-1 (or the pseudogene TRBV3-2) to TRBJ2-7, with no clear D. V lost 4 bases to trimming and J lost 6 bases, with 13 bases between them. This CDR3 is 13 amino acids long. Germline lookup yields CDR1 LGHDT and CDR2 YNNKEL (reference sequence). CDR3 amino acids: CASSRTDPPEQYF. CDR3 in DNA: TGTGCCAGCAGCCGTACAGACCCTCCCGAGCAGTACTTC.

The chain joins TRBV7-9 to TRBJ1-2; D might be TRBD1 (6 bases). The CDR3 sequence is 13 residues long. Germline V CDR1 and CDR2: SEHNR, FQNEAQ (reference sequence). V lost 5 bases to trimming and J lost 7 bases, with 14 bases between them. CDR3 nucleotides: TGTGCCAGCAGCCCACAGGGTTTAAGTGGCTACACCTTC. It encodes CASSPQGLSGYTF.

This rearrangement joins TRBV5-1 to TRBJ1-4, with 9 bases identical to TRBD1. The J segment lost 7 bases and the V segment lost 4 bases, leaving 11 bases of the junction unmatched. The germline gives CDR1 SGHRS, CDR2 YFSETQ. The CDR3 length is 16 residues. CDR3 bases: TGCGCCAGCAGCATAGGGGGGACAGGGTCCGGTGAAAAACTGTTTTTT. Translating gives CASSIGGTGSGEKLFF.

J is TRBJ1-4 and V is TRBV7-2, with no clear D. Trimming took off 4 bases at V and 0 bases at J, with 6 bases between the two ends. Per the germline V gene, CDR1 is SGHTA and CDR2 is FQGNSA. The CDR3 has 14 residues. The CDR3 spells CASSSVATNEKLFF. The DNA of the CDR3 is TGTGCCAGCAGCTCGGTTGCAACTAATGAAAAACTGTTTTTT.

The chain is built from TRBV10-2 and TRBJ2-2; perhaps TRBD2 as D (7 bases). The germline CDR1 and CDR2 sequences are WSHSY and SAAADI. The CDR3 runs to 14 residues. Trimming removed 6 bases from V and 6 bases from J, with 14 bases in between. CDR3 residues: CASRFQGRAGELFF. The CDR3 bases are TGCGCCAGCAGGTTCCAGGGGAGGGCCGGGGAGCTGTTTTTT.

The chain joins TRBV6-5 to TRBJ2-7; possibly TRBD1 for D (6 bases). Germline V gives CDR1 MNHEY, CDR2 SVGAGI. V shed 6 bases and J shed 3 bases, with 15 bases lying between them. The CDR3 is 14 amino acids. CDR3 amino acids: CASSLDGQHYEQYF. The CDR3 coding sequence is TGTGCCAGCAGCCTCGACGGACAGCACTACGAGCAGTACTTC.

J is TRBJ2-7 and V is TRBV29-1; the D is unclear. This CDR3 spans 12 amino acids. The V gene lost 4 bases and the J gene lost 0 bases, with 7 bases spanning the gap. CDR1 is SQVTM, CDR2 ANQGSEA, per germline. The CDR3 protein is CSVGQNSYEQYF. The CDR3 nucleotides are TGCAGCGTTGGGCAGAACTCCTACGAGCAGTACTTC.

The CDR3 is CASSLTGQSNEKLFF. Written as DNA, the CDR3 is TGTGCCAGCAGCTTAACGGGACAGTCTAATGAAAAACTGTTTTTT. The J gene is TRBJ1-4, the V gene TRBV7-3; 7 nucleotides match TRBD1. This CDR3 comprises 15 residues. Germline CDR1 reads SGHTA; CDR2 reads FQGTGA. The V gene end was trimmed by 0 bases and the J gene end by 3 bases; junction bases not matched to a gene: 1.

The rearrangement uses TRBV5-1 and TRBJ2-7; possible D gene TRBD2, 5 bases. The CDR3 runs 15 residues. The V end was cut by 4 bases, the J end by 4 bases, with 18 bases between. The V gene's germline CDR1 is SGHRS and CDR2 YFSETQ. The chain's CDR3 is CASSRGSRQSYEQYF. The CDR3 DNA is TGCGCCAGCAGCCGAGGGTCCCGGCAGTCTTACGAGCAGTACTTC.

V usage is TRBV25-1 and J usage is TRBJ1-6; the match to TRBD1 covers 7 bases. Per germline, CDR1 MGHDK and CDR2 SYGVNS. The CDR3 contains 14 residues. The V segment lost 6 bases and the J segment 7 bases; nucleotides outside the gene matches: 6. CDR3 protein: CASRGGQTNSPLHF. As DNA, the CDR3 is TGTGCCAGCAGGGGGGGACAGACCAATTCACCCCTCCACTTT.

This clone was counted a few times. This chain's CDR3 is CASSQGGNTEAFF. The CDR3 DNA is TGTGCCAGCTCACAGGGAGGTAACACTGAAGCTTTCTTT. J is TRBJ1-1 and V is TRBV18; D not certain. Germline V lookup: CDR1 KGHSH, CDR2 LQKENI. Trimming removed 4 bases from V and 2 bases from J, with 8 bases in between. CDR3 length equals 13 residues.

The chain uses TRBV6-6 and TRBJ2-3; 7 nucleotides agree with TRBD2. The germline gives CDR1 MNHNY, CDR2 SVGAGI (reference sequence). The ends lost 6 bases at V and 3 bases at J; junction bases unmatched: 12. The CDR3 has 16 amino acids. DNA of the CDR3: TGTGCCAGCAGCACCCTTGGACTAGTCGATACAGATACGCAGTATTTT. Amino acids: CASSTLGLVDTDTQYF.

This clone appeared a few times. The V and J genes are TRBV10-3 and TRBJ1-3; possibly TRBD1 for D (5 bases). V lost 8 bases and J lost 5, with 13 bases in between. Per the germline V gene, CDR1 is ENHRY and CDR2 is SYGVKD. The CDR3 has 13 amino acids. In DNA, the CDR3 is TGTGCCATCGGGGGGACGTTCAGAAACACCATATATTTT. This gives the protein CAIGGTFRNTIYF.

This chain links TRBV4-3 with TRBJ2-3; 10 bases fit TRBD2. The CDR3 has 16 residues. The V gene's germline CDR1 is LGHNA and CDR2 YSLEER. V gave up 0 bases and J gave up 5 bases; unmatched junction bases: 5. CDR3 bases: TGCGCCAGCAGCCAAGACGCCTTAGCGGGGGGAGATACGCAGTATTTT. Protein product: CASSQDALAGGDTQYF.

The chain couples TRBV10-2 to TRBJ1-6; 7 nucleotides align to TRBD1. The CDR3 runs 15 residues. Germline CDR1 WSHSY, CDR2 SAAADI. V shed 7 bases, J shed 4 bases, and the junction held 7 bases outside the gene matches. The CDR3 spells CASTPPGQYNSPLHF. CDR3 DNA: TGCGCCAGCACACCTCCGGGACAGTATAATTCACCCCTCCACTTT.